This is a list of T cell receptor beta chains from one sample in a study of T cell repertoires in cytomegalovirus infection. TCRdb reanalysed the reads using MiXCR and keeps one entry per CDR3 protein. The sample lists about 180,000 distinct CDR3 sequences; approximately 15% were seen once. The sequenced sample consisted of PBMCs. All receptors come from a human donor in good health (CMV status not recorded). Some clones in this sample may be carry-over from other donors' samples. CDR3s include the opening cysteine and the closing phenylalanine or tryptophan. Each record gives: V gene, D gene, clone size, J gene, CDR3 DNA, CDR3 protein. A D gene is named only where the DNA matches it firmly. Not all rows give a size; the values are once, few, many and, for expanded clones, a class.

v_gene: TRBV7-2; d_gene: NA; abundance: many; j_gene: TRBJ2-5; CDR3nt: TGTGCCAGCAGCTTTGAGGCGACCCAAGAGACCCAGTACTTC; CDR3aa: CASSFEATQETQYF
v_gene: TRBV12-3/TRBV12-4; d_gene: TRBD2; abundance: NA; j_gene: TRBJ2-2; CDR3nt: TGTGCCAGCAGTTGGGGGGGAAACACCGGGGAGCTGTTTTTT; CDR3aa: CASSWGGNTGELFF
v_gene: TRBV4-1; d_gene: NA; abundance: many; j_gene: TRBJ2-2; CDR3nt: TGCGCCAGCAGCCAAGTAGTAGCGAACACCGGGGAGCTGTTTTTT; CDR3aa: CASSQVVANTGELFF
v_gene: TRBV10-2; d_gene: NA; abundance: many; j_gene: TRBJ2-1; CDR3nt: TGCGCCAGCAGTGAATACTACAATGAGCAGTTCTTC; CDR3aa: CASSEYYNEQFF
v_gene: TRBV29-1; d_gene: NA; abundance: NA; j_gene: TRBJ1-2; CDR3nt: TGCAGCGACCTCTCAATGGACAGTCTATTAGGCTACACCTTC; CDR3aa: CSDLSMDSLLGYTF
v_gene: TRBV5-1; d_gene: NA; abundance: NA; j_gene: TRBJ1-1; CDR3nt: TGCGCCAGCAGCTTGTGGGCCCCGAACACTGAAGCTTTCTTT; CDR3aa: CASSLWAPNTEAFF
v_gene: TRBV7-2; d_gene: NA; abundance: many; j_gene: TRBJ2-7; CDR3nt: TGTGCCAGCAGCTTAGTTCATACGAGCGGCTACGAGCAGTACTTC; CDR3aa: CASSLVHTSGYEQYF
v_gene: TRBV7-8; d_gene: TRBD2; abundance: many; j_gene: TRBJ2-7; CDR3nt: TGTGCCAGCAGCGGAGAGACTAGCGGGAAGAACTACGAGCAGTACTTC; CDR3aa: CASSGETSGKNYEQYF
v_gene: TRBV7-3; d_gene: NA; abundance: many; j_gene: TRBJ2-3; CDR3nt: TGTGCCAGCAGCTTAAATGGGGATACGCAGTATTTT; CDR3aa: CASSLNGDTQYF
v_gene: TRBV25-1; d_gene: NA; abundance: NA; j_gene: TRBJ2-1; CDR3nt: TGTGCCAGCAGTGTGGGAAATGAGCAGTTCTTC; CDR3aa: CASSVGNEQFF
v_gene: TRBV6-2/TRBV6-3; d_gene: TRBD2; abundance: many; j_gene: TRBJ2-7; CDR3nt: TGTGCCAGCAAGTCTGGCGGGAGCGCCTACGAGCAGTACTTC; CDR3aa: CASKSGGSAYEQYF
v_gene: TRBV6-5; d_gene: NA; abundance: many; j_gene: TRBJ1-2; CDR3nt: TGTGCCAGCGGACGGTTGGGAATTAACTATGGCTACACCTTC; CDR3aa: CASGRLGINYGYTF
v_gene: TRBV5-1; d_gene: TRBD1; abundance: few; j_gene: TRBJ2-7; CDR3nt: TGCGCCAGCAGCTTAACCGGGACAGGGCAAGTGCAGCAGTACTTC; CDR3aa: CASSLTGTGQVQQYF
v_gene: TRBV7-8; d_gene: TRBD1; abundance: many; j_gene: TRBJ2-2; CDR3nt: TGTGCCAGCAGTTCCGACAGGGGGGTCATAGGCACCGGGGAGCTGTTTTTT; CDR3aa: CASSSDRGVIGTGELFF
v_gene: TRBV29-1; d_gene: NA; abundance: few; j_gene: TRBJ2-5; CDR3nt: TGCAGCGTGGGTGGCAGGGCGCCCCAAGAGACCCAGTACTTC; CDR3aa: CSVGGRAPQETQYF
v_gene: TRBV7-2; d_gene: NA; abundance: many; j_gene: TRBJ1-2; CDR3nt: TGTGCCAGCAGTCAAATCCCTAGGACCCGTTATGGCTACACCTTC; CDR3aa: CASSQIPRTRYGYTF
v_gene: TRBV4-1; d_gene: TRBD1; abundance: NA; j_gene: TRBJ2-2; CDR3nt: TGCGCCAGCAGCTTGCCAGGGGGCACCGGGGAGCTGTTTTTT; CDR3aa: CASSLPGGTGELFF
v_gene: TRBV7-2; d_gene: NA; abundance: many; j_gene: TRBJ1-2; CDR3nt: TGTGCCAGCAGCCCAGGGGCCACCTATGGCTACACCTTC; CDR3aa: CASSPGATYGYTF
v_gene: TRBV5-1; d_gene: TRBD1; abundance: few; j_gene: TRBJ1-1; CDR3nt: TGCGCCAGCAGCTTGGTCACAGGGGGCGCCGCTGAAGCTTTCTTT; CDR3aa: CASSLVTGGAAEAFF
v_gene: TRBV10-3; d_gene: NA; abundance: few; j_gene: TRBJ2-1; CDR3nt: TGTGCCATCAGCGGACACGAGGATGAGCAGTTCTTC; CDR3aa: CAISGHEDEQFF
v_gene: TRBV12-3/TRBV12-4; d_gene: NA; abundance: few; j_gene: TRBJ1-5; CDR3nt: TGTGCCAGCACCACGACACTTATGGGAAATCAGCCCCAGCATTTT; CDR3aa: CASTTTLMGNQPQHF
v_gene: TRBV5-1; d_gene: TRBD2; abundance: NA; j_gene: TRBJ2-1; CDR3nt: TGCGCCAGCAGCTGGAGGTGGTTGGGACTAGCGGGGACGATTGAGCAGTTCTTC; CDR3aa: CASSWRWLGLAGTIEQFF
v_gene: TRBV28; d_gene: TRBD1; abundance: many; j_gene: TRBJ1-1; CDR3nt: TGTGCCAGCAGCCCATCTGCGGGACAGGGGACCACTGAAGCTTTCTTT; CDR3aa: CASSPSAGQGTTEAFF
v_gene: TRBV2; d_gene: NA; abundance: NA; j_gene: TRBJ1-5; CDR3nt: TGTGCCAGCCGTGCGGGGGGGAGCAATCAGCCCCAGCATTTT; CDR3aa: CASRAGGSNQPQHF
v_gene: TRBV14; d_gene: TRBD2; abundance: few; j_gene: TRBJ2-1; CDR3nt: TGTGCCAGCAGCCAAGGTTTGGCTAGCGGGAGAATTTTAGCCTACAATGAGCAGTTCTTC; CDR3aa: CASSQGLASGRILAYNEQFF
v_gene: TRBV28; d_gene: TRBD1; abundance: many; j_gene: TRBJ1-5; CDR3nt: TGTGCCAGCAACCGGGACAGGGGAGGCCAGCCCCAGCATTTT; CDR3aa: CASNRDRGGQPQHF
v_gene: TRBV7-2; d_gene: NA; abundance: many; j_gene: TRBJ2-2; CDR3nt: TGTGCCAGCAGCTTCGATCCCCCACCCGGATCCGGGGAGCTGTTTTTT; CDR3aa: CASSFDPPPGSGELFF
v_gene: TRBV7-9; d_gene: NA; abundance: many; j_gene: TRBJ1-1; CDR3nt: TGTGCCAGCTTGATCGATGGGAACACTGAAGCTTTCTTT; CDR3aa: CASLIDGNTEAFF
v_gene: TRBV12-3/TRBV12-4; d_gene: NA; abundance: many; j_gene: TRBJ1-6; CDR3nt: TGTGCCAGCTGTAGAACTGACCGCGGCGATTCACCCCTCCACTTT; CDR3aa: CASCRTDRGDSPLHF
v_gene: TRBV7-2; d_gene: NA; abundance: many; j_gene: TRBJ1-1; CDR3nt: TGTGCCAGCAGCGGGGTTTGGATGAACACTGAAGCTTTCTTT; CDR3aa: CASSGVWMNTEAFF
v_gene: TRBV14; d_gene: NA; abundance: NA; j_gene: TRBJ1-2; CDR3nt: TGTGCCAGCAGCCCCTACAGCAGGGGCTATGGCTACACCTTC; CDR3aa: CASSPYSRGYGYTF
v_gene: TRBV20-1; d_gene: NA; abundance: NA; j_gene: TRBJ2-5; CDR3nt: TGCAGTGCTAGAGACCCCGGAGAAAAAGTTAGCAACCAGTACTTC; CDR3aa: CSARDPGEKVSNQYF
v_gene: TRBV19; d_gene: NA; abundance: NA; j_gene: TRBJ2-1; CDR3nt: TGTGCCAGTAGCCTATCAGGGGTGTACAATGGAGAGCAGTTCTTC; CDR3aa: CASSLSGVYNGEQFF
v_gene: TRBV6-2/TRBV6-3; d_gene: TRBD2; abundance: NA; j_gene: TRBJ2-5; CDR3nt: TGTGCCAGCAGTTACAGGGCTAGCGGGAGCGTCGAGACCCAGTACTTC; CDR3aa: CASSYRASGSVETQYF
v_gene: TRBV2; d_gene: NA; abundance: many; j_gene: TRBJ1-1; CDR3nt: TGTGCCAGCAGTGCAGTCGAGGGGACTGAAGCTTTCTTT; CDR3aa: CASSAVEGTEAFF
v_gene: TRBV7-9; d_gene: TRBD1; abundance: many; j_gene: TRBJ2-3; CDR3nt: TGTGCCAGCAGCATCGCCGGGACAGCGAGCACAGATACGCAGTATTTT; CDR3aa: CASSIAGTASTDTQYF
v_gene: TRBV7-6; d_gene: NA; abundance: once; j_gene: TRBJ2-5; CDR3nt: TGTGCCAGCAACCCGGCTAGCGTAGAGACCCAGTACTTC; CDR3aa: CASNPASVETQYF
v_gene: TRBV20-1; d_gene: NA; abundance: many; j_gene: TRBJ1-5; CDR3nt: TGCAGTGCGGCAGGGGACGGCAATCAGCCCCAGCATTTT; CDR3aa: CSAAGDGNQPQHF
v_gene: TRBV7-2; d_gene: NA; abundance: many; j_gene: TRBJ1-1; CDR3nt: TGTGCCAGCAGCCTCAGTGGGAAAACTGAAGCTTTCTTT; CDR3aa: CASSLSGKTEAFF
v_gene: TRBV14; d_gene: NA; abundance: NA; j_gene: TRBJ2-7; CDR3nt: TGTGCCAGCAGCCAAAATAGGGCCTACGAGCAGTACTTC; CDR3aa: CASSQNRAYEQYF
v_gene: TRBV28; d_gene: TRBD1; abundance: NA; j_gene: TRBJ1-2; CDR3nt: TGTGCCAGCGATCCGAGGGACAGGGTATCCTATGGCTACACCTTC; CDR3aa: CASDPRDRVSYGYTF
v_gene: TRBV27; d_gene: NA; abundance: NA; j_gene: TRBJ1-4; CDR3nt: TGTGCCAGCAGTTGGACTCTAACTAATGAAAAACTGTTTTTT; CDR3aa: CASSWTLTNEKLFF
v_gene: TRBV29-1; d_gene: NA; abundance: NA; j_gene: TRBJ2-7; CDR3nt: TGCAGCGTTTCCGGGACTCTTTACGAGCAGTACTTC; CDR3aa: CSVSGTLYEQYF
v_gene: TRBV7-2; d_gene: NA; abundance: many; j_gene: TRBJ1-3; CDR3nt: TGTGCCAGCAGCTTAGACAGGACGTACTCTGGAAACACCATATATTTT; CDR3aa: CASSLDRTYSGNTIYF
v_gene: TRBV7-2; d_gene: TRBD1; abundance: many; j_gene: TRBJ1-2; CDR3nt: TGTGCCAGCAGCCCTCCCGTGACAGGGAACTATGGCTACACCTTC; CDR3aa: CASSPPVTGNYGYTF
v_gene: TRBV7-9; d_gene: TRBD1; abundance: many; j_gene: TRBJ2-1; CDR3nt: TGTGCCAGCAGCTTAGACAGGGGTCCCGAGCAGAGCCATGAGCAGTTCTTC; CDR3aa: CASSLDRGPEQSHEQFF
v_gene: TRBV7-4; d_gene: TRBD1; abundance: NA; j_gene: TRBJ1-2; CDR3nt: TGTGCCAGCAGCTTGGGACAGGGGGCGAGAGATGGCTACACCTTC; CDR3aa: CASSLGQGARDGYTF
v_gene: TRBV7-2; d_gene: NA; abundance: many; j_gene: TRBJ2-7; CDR3nt: TGTGCCAGCAGCTCAAATCCTGCCTACGAGCAGTACTTC; CDR3aa: CASSSNPAYEQYF
v_gene: TRBV7-2; d_gene: TRBD2; abundance: NA; j_gene: TRBJ2-1; CDR3nt: TGTGCCAGCAGCACGCTAGCGGGCCCCTACAATGAGCAGTTCTTC; CDR3aa: CASSTLAGPYNEQFF
v_gene: TRBV10-3; d_gene: NA; abundance: NA; j_gene: TRBJ1-6; CDR3nt: TGTGCCTCAAACGAGGGGAACTCCTATAATTCACCCCTCCACTTT; CDR3aa: CASNEGNSYNSPLHF
v_gene: TRBV7-9; d_gene: NA; abundance: NA; j_gene: TRBJ1-3; CDR3nt: TGTGCCAGCAGCCCCCGACGGGCGTCTGGAAACACCATATATTTT; CDR3aa: CASSPRRASGNTIYF
v_gene: TRBV28; d_gene: TRBD1; abundance: many; j_gene: TRBJ2-7; CDR3nt: TGTGCCAGCAGGTCCGACAGGGGCTACGAGCAGTACTTC; CDR3aa: CASRSDRGYEQYF
v_gene: TRBV9; d_gene: NA; abundance: few; j_gene: TRBJ2-1; CDR3nt: TGTGCCAGCAGCTCCGAGGCCCTCTCCTACAATGAGCAGTTCTTC; CDR3aa: CASSSEALSYNEQFF
v_gene: TRBV7-2; d_gene: TRBD2; abundance: many; j_gene: TRBJ2-4; CDR3nt: TGTGCCAGCAGCCCCTTAGGGCGGGGGGTAAACATTCAGTACTTC; CDR3aa: CASSPLGRGVNIQYF
v_gene: TRBV20-1; d_gene: TRBD1; abundance: few; j_gene: TRBJ2-2; CDR3nt: TGCAGTGCTTGGGACAGGGGGCGCAGCGGGGAGCTGTTTTTT; CDR3aa: CSAWDRGRSGELFF
v_gene: TRBV7-9; d_gene: NA; abundance: few; j_gene: TRBJ2-7; CDR3nt: TGTGCCAGCAGCTTCGGGGCCTCCTACGAGCAGTACTTC; CDR3aa: CASSFGASYEQYF
v_gene: TRBV7-2; d_gene: NA; abundance: many; j_gene: TRBJ1-5; CDR3nt: TGTGCCAGCAGCTTAAGGGCAGGGAGCAATCAGCCCCAGCATTTT; CDR3aa: CASSLRAGSNQPQHF
v_gene: TRBV7-2; d_gene: TRBD1; abundance: many; j_gene: TRBJ1-2; CDR3nt: TGTGCCAGCAGCCCGGGACAGGGATCGGATGGCTACACCTTC; CDR3aa: CASSPGQGSDGYTF
v_gene: TRBV18; d_gene: NA; abundance: NA; j_gene: TRBJ2-3; CDR3nt: TGTGCCAGCTCACCAGATACCCCGGGGGAAAGGGATACGCAGTATTTT; CDR3aa: CASSPDTPGERDTQYF
v_gene: TRBV24-1; d_gene: TRBD1; abundance: few; j_gene: TRBJ2-1; CDR3nt: TGTGCCACCAGTGACCCTGTTACAGGGGGGCGCACCTACAATGAGCAGTTCTTC; CDR3aa: CATSDPVTGGRTYNEQFF